The rows below give T cell receptor beta chains drawn from one sample of a study of T-cell reconstitution after alpha-beta-depleted transplantation in children. TCRdb fed the PCR reads into MiXCR, producing one record per CDR3 protein. In the table there are 500,000 or so distinct CDR3 sequences, approximately 32% of which are singletons. The material was PBMCs from the stem cell graft donor, obtained from the stem cell graft. Every receptor here comes from a human donor who donated a stem cell graft to a child with aplastic anemia. CDR3s include the opening cysteine and the closing phenylalanine or tryptophan. The D gene is left open where the match is weak. A clone size is listed for some rows: how often the clone was seen (once, few, many), or a class if it is expanded.

clone_size | j_call | v_call | d_call | cdr3_nt | cdr3_aa
. | TRBJ2-1 | TRBV10-3 | . | TGTGCCATCAGTGAGGCGTCCGGGGCGGGCATATACAATGAGCAGTTCTTC | CAISEASGAGIYNEQFF
. | TRBJ2-2 | TRBV9 | . | TGTGCCAGCAGCGTAGTACCCTTGAGAACCGGGGAGCTGTTTTTT | CASSVVPLRTGELFF
few | TRBJ2-1 | TRBV3-1 | TRBD2 | TGTGCCAGCAGCCAATGGACTAGCCTTAATGAGCAGTTCTTC | CASSQWTSLNEQFF
few | TRBJ2-2 | TRBV6-5 | . | TGTGCCAGCAGTTACTCGGGTAGCGGAACCGGGGAGCTGTTTTTT | CASSYSGSGTGELFF
. | TRBJ2-7 | TRBV3-1 | TRBD2 | TGTGCCAGCAGCCAAACAGCGGGAGTTTACGAGCAGTACTTC | CASSQTAGVYEQYF
few | TRBJ1-1 | TRBV10-1 | . | TGCGCCAGCAGTGAGGACAGGTACACTGAAGCTTTCTTT | CASSEDRYTEAFF
. | TRBJ1-5 | TRBV6-1 | TRBD1 | TGTGCCAGCAGCACGACAGGGGGCAGCAATCAGCCCCAGCATTTT | CASSTTGGSNQPQHF
. | TRBJ2-7 | TRBV20-1 | TRBD2 | TGCAGTGCTAGAGATTGGACTAGCGGGTCCTACGAGCAGTACTTC | CSARDWTSGSYEQYF
. | TRBJ2-3 | TRBV15 | . | TGTGCCACCAGCGGACGACAGAGACCTAGCACAGATACGCAGTATTTT | CATSGRQRPSTDTQYF
. | TRBJ2-3 | TRBV14 | . | TGTGCCAGCAGCCACCGCGTATGGGACGGCACAGATACGCAGTATTTT | CASSHRVWDGTDTQYF
few | TRBJ2-3 | TRBV20-1 | TRBD2 | TGCAGTGCTAGAATGGGACTAGCGGGAGGATCCACAGATACGCAGTATTTT | CSARMGLAGGSTDTQYF
. | TRBJ2-1 | TRBV6-1 | TRBD2 | TGTGCCAGCAGTGGTAGCGGGAGGCCCGCTCGAAATGAGCAGTTCTTC | CASSGSGRPARNEQFF
. | TRBJ2-2 | TRBV12-3/TRBV12-4 | . | TGTGCCAGCAGTTTCCCAGGTCCCGGGGAGCTGTTTTTT | CASSFPGPGELFF
. | TRBJ1-1 | TRBV29-1 | . | TGCAGCGTTCACCCGACGGGTAGGAACACTGAAGCTTTCTTT | CSVHPTGRNTEAFF
few | TRBJ2-1 | TRBV6-1 | TRBD2 | TGTGCCAGTCAAGCGGGAGCCTACAATGAGCAGTTCTTC | CASQAGAYNEQFF
few | TRBJ2-3 | TRBV5-1 | TRBD2 | TGCGCCAGCAGCCGAGCGGGAGGGAGCACAGATACGCAGTATTTT | CASSRAGGSTDTQYF
few | TRBJ2-3 | TRBV7-8 | . | TGTGCCAGCAGCCTCGACCGCAGAACAGATACGCAGTATTTT | CASSLDRRTDTQYF
. | TRBJ2-2 | TRBV29-1 | . | TGCAGCGTTGGATGGGGCACCGGGGAGCTGTTTTTT | CSVGWGTGELFF
. | TRBJ2-3 | TRBV7-2 | . | TGTGCCAGCAGCTTAAGTAGTACTCGCACAGATACGCAGTATTTT | CASSLSSTRTDTQYF
. | TRBJ2-1 | TRBV7-9 | TRBD2 | TGTGCCAGCAGCTTTCTTTCCGCTAGCGGGAGAGATGAGCAGTTCTTC | CASSFLSASGRDEQFF
. | TRBJ2-1 | TRBV9 | TRBD2 | TGTGCCAGCAGCGCCAAAAGCGGGATGGACAATGAGCAGTTCTTC | CASSAKSGMDNEQFF
. | TRBJ2-1 | TRBV6-5 | TRBD2 | TGTGCCAGCAGTTCCTATCGGACTAGCGGGAATGAGCAGTTCTTC | CASSSYRTSGNEQFF
. | TRBJ2-1 | TRBV9 | . | TGTGCCAGCAGCGTAGGGCTAGGGGCTTACAATGAGCAGTTCTTC | CASSVGLGAYNEQFF
. | TRBJ2-1 | TRBV18 | . | TGTGCCAGCTCACCACAATCCAGGGGACCGGCTCGGGGATACAATGAGCAGTTCTTC | CASSPQSRGPARGYNEQFF
few | TRBJ2-3 | TRBV20-1 | TRBD1 | TGCAGTGCTCCCGGGACAGTTAGCACAGATACGCAGTATTTT | CSAPGTVSTDTQYF
few | TRBJ2-2 | TRBV6-1 | TRBD2 | TGTGCCAGCACTCCGCGGGCGGGGGGGAACACCGGGGAGCTGTTTTTT | CASTPRAGGNTGELFF
. | TRBJ1-2 | TRBV6-1 | . | TGTGCCAGCAGCTCGGGACGGACCTATGGCTACACCTTC | CASSSGRTYGYTF
few | TRBJ2-1 | TRBV30 | TRBD2 | TGTGCCTGGAGTGTACTAGCGGGAGCCCCCAATGAGCAGTTCTTC | CAWSVLAGAPNEQFF
. | TRBJ2-3 | TRBV6-5 | . | TGTGCCAGCAGTTACCGCCCGGGCTGGGCAGATACGCAGTATTTT | CASSYRPGWADTQYF
few | TRBJ2-3 | TRBV28 | TRBD2 | TGTGCCAGCAGTTTCGGGTTTAGCGGGAGTTTCCCAGATACGCAGTATTTT | CASSFGFSGSFPDTQYF
few | TRBJ1-1 | TRBV11-1 | . | TGTGCCAGCAGGCTATCGGTGTTGAGCACTGAAGCTTTCTTT | CASRLSVLSTEAFF
. | TRBJ2-7 | TRBV15 | . | TGTGCCACCAGCAGTAGACAGAGCTCCTACGAGCAGTACTTC | CATSSRQSSYEQYF
. | TRBJ2-1 | TRBV5-1 | TRBD2 | TGCGCCAGCAGCCTCCCACTAGCGGGAAGATACAATGAGCAGTTCTTC | CASSLPLAGRYNEQFF
. | TRBJ2-1 | TRBV20-1 | . | TGCAGTGCTAGAGATCCCCAACCAATCCCGAGCTCCTACAATGAGCAGTTCTTC | CSARDPQPIPSSYNEQFF
few | TRBJ2-1 | TRBV20-1 | . | TGCAGTGCAGCGGCGTGGCAGTTCTTC | CSAAAWQFF
many | TRBJ1-2 | TRBV4-3 | . | TGCGCCAGCAGCCAAGGAAGGGCGGCTAACTATGGCTACACCTTC | CASSQGRAANYGYTF
. | TRBJ1-1 | TRBV7-2 | . | TGTGCCAGCAGTTCAGCACCAAGGACGAACACTGAAGCTTTCTTT | CASSSAPRTNTEAFF
few | TRBJ1-1 | TRBV7-9 | . | TGTGCCAGCAGCTTAGGACAGGTCACTGAAGCTTTCTTT | CASSLGQVTEAFF
many | TRBJ2-5 | TRBV7-9 | . | TGTGCCAGCAGCTTGAGGGGACAAGAGACCCAGTACTTC | CASSLRGQETQYF
few | TRBJ1-1 | TRBV20-1 | . | TGCAGTGCTAGAGAGACAGTTGGGCGACGAACTGAAGCTTTCTTT | CSARETVGRRTEAFF
. | TRBJ2-1 | TRBV18 | TRBD2 | TGTGCCAGCTCACCGACTCCGGGACTAGCCCGCAATGAGCAGTTCTTC | CASSPTPGLARNEQFF
. | TRBJ2-5 | TRBV2 | . | TGTGCCAGCACCTTCTTAGGACAACAAGAGACCCAGTACTTC | CASTFLGQQETQYF
. | TRBJ2-5 | TRBV14 | . | TGTGCCAGCAGCCAAGAGCCCCGGACAGCCTGGGGGACCCAGTACTTC | CASSQEPRTAWGTQYF
. | TRBJ1-2 | TRBV6-1 | . | TGTGCCAGCAGCCAAACAGCCAACTATGGCTACACCTTC | CASSQTANYGYTF
few | TRBJ2-3 | TRBV20-1 | . | TGCAGTGCTAGAGATCCGCAGCGGTACACAGATACGCAGTATTTT | CSARDPQRYTDTQYF
. | TRBJ2-6 | TRBV20-1 | . | TGCAGCGCCCCTTCCTCTGGGGCCAACGTCCTGACTTTC | CSAPSSGANVLTF
few | TRBJ2-2 | TRBV15 | . | TGTGCCACCAGCAGAGTCGGGCTGAACACCGGGGAGCTGTTTTTT | CATSRVGLNTGELFF
few | TRBJ1-1 | TRBV7-6 | TRBD1 | TGTGCCAGCAGCTCGACAGGGGGCCTGAACACTGAAGCTTTCTTT | CASSSTGGLNTEAFF
once | TRBJ1-3 | TRBV6-5 | . | TGTGCCAGCAGTTACTCCTACCTCTCTGGAAACACCATATATTTT | CASSYSYLSGNTIYF
. | TRBJ1-2 | TRBV5-1 | . | TGCGCCAGCAGCTCCCCAGACAGGAGCCTTTATGGCTACACCTTC | CASSSPDRSLYGYTF
once | TRBJ1-1 | TRBV15 | . | TGTGCCACCAGCAGAGTGAACATTCACGATGAAGCTTTCTTT | CATSRVNIHDEAFF
. | TRBJ2-1 | TRBV19 | TRBD1 | TGTGCCAGTAGCCCTCCGGGACAGGACAATGAGCAGTTCTTC | CASSPPGQDNEQFF
. | TRBJ2-2 | TRBV20-1 | TRBD2 | TGCAGTGCTCCTATAGCGGGAGGGGACACCGGGGAGCTGTTTTTT | CSAPIAGGDTGELFF
. | TRBJ2-1 | TRBV7-2 | TRBD2 | TGTGCCAGCAGCGCGACCGGGACTAGCGGGGTCAATGAGCAGTTCTTC | CASSATGTSGVNEQFF
few | TRBJ2-7 | TRBV29-1 | TRBD1 | TGCAGCGGGAGGACAGGGCACGAGCAGTACTTC | CSGRTGHEQYF
many | TRBJ1-1 | TRBV12-3/TRBV12-4 | . | TGTGCCAGCAGATCCTCGACATTGAACACTGAAGCTTTCTTT | CASRSSTLNTEAFF
few | TRBJ1-1 | TRBV12-3/TRBV12-4 | . | TGTGCCAGCAGTTTAGAAAGGGCTGAAGCTTTCTTT | CASSLERAEAFF
few | TRBJ1-1 | TRBV5-4 | . | TGTGCCAGCAGCTTGCCAGGGAACCCTGAAGCTTTCTTT | CASSLPGNPEAFF